The 6 T cell receptor beta chains below come from one sample, sequenced in a study of blood T cell repertoires in COVID-19. Produced via immunoSEQ multiplex PCR; TCRdb's table is partial and in-frame only. The profile shows some 73,000 clones, more than 80% of them singletons. The material sequenced was peripheral blood. The receptor source for this set is a human donor in a cohort sampled during active COVID-19.

V and J are TRBV5-1 and TRBJ2-3, with 14 bases identical to TRBD2. The V gene end was trimmed by 4 bases and the J gene end by 4 bases; junction bases not matched to a gene: 11. The CDR3 contains 18 residues. Germline V CDR1 and CDR2: SGHRS, YFSETQ. The DNA for the CDR3 is TGCGCCAGCAGCCGGGGGACTAGCGGGGGCTGGGGGGCAGATACGCAGTATTTT. Translated: CASSRGTSGGWGADTQYF.

This clone was observed once. V gene TRBV4-3 combines with J gene TRBJ2-3; TRBD2 aligns across 8 bases. The CDR3 is 17 residues long. Germline CDR1 is LGHNA and CDR2 is YSLEER. Losses at the gene ends were 0 bases for V and 4 bases for J; bases not matched to a gene: 9. CDR3 residues: CASSQEFAGGLPDTQYF. The CDR3 DNA reads TGCGCCAGCAGCCAAGAGTTTGCGGGGGGCCTTCCAGATACGCAGTATTTT.

V and J are TRBV19 and TRBJ1-6, with 9 nucleotides matching TRBD1. The CDR3 is 17 amino acids. Germline values: CDR1 LNHDA, CDR2 SQIVND (reference sequence). V lost 0 bases to trimming and J lost 7 bases; unmatched junction nucleotides: 7. CDR3 nucleotides: TGTGCCAGTAGTATAGAGGCGGGGACAGGGTGGAATTCACCCCTCCACTTT. As protein: CASSIEAGTGWNSPLHF. The full variable domain, in which reference TRBV19 and TRBJ1-6 provide the parts outside the CDR3, is DGGITQSPKYLFRKEGQNVTLSCEQNLNHDAMYWYRQDPGQGLRLIYYSQIVNDFQKGDIAEGYSVSREKKESFPLTVTSAQKNPTAFYLCASSIEAGTGWNSPLHFGNGTRLTVT.

V and J are TRBV6-5 and TRBJ1-6; 8 nucleotides align to TRBD1. The germline V gene encodes CDR1 MNHEY and CDR2 SVGAGI. This CDR3 is built from 15 residues. The ends lost 6 bases at V and 9 bases at J; junction bases unmatched: 10. The CDR3: CASRRRQGRTSPLHF. The CDR3 DNA sequence: TGTGCCAGCAGACGTCGACAGGGGAGGACTTCACCCCTCCACTTT.

The chain is built from TRBV3-1 (or the pseudogene TRBV3-2) and TRBJ2-7, with 8 bases aligning to TRBD1. From germline, CDR1 is LGHDT and CDR2 YNNKEL (reference sequence). J was trimmed by 5 bases and V by 5 bases; bases with no gene match: 8. The CDR3 covers 14 residues. The CDR3 DNA is TGTGCCAGCAGCTTGTTGACAGGGGCCCACGAGCAGTACTTC. Protein: CASSLLTGAHEQYF.

The chain combines TRBV7-8 with TRBJ1-6, with D possibly being TRBD1 (6 bases). Germline V CDR1 and CDR2: SGHVS, FQNEAQ. Trimming removed 2 bases at V and 7 bases at J, with 15 bases between. The CDR3 covers 16 residues. In DNA, the CDR3 is TGTGCCAGCAGCTTATTAGGGACACCAGAAAATTCACCCCTCCACTTT. Protein sequence: CASSLLGTPENSPLHF.